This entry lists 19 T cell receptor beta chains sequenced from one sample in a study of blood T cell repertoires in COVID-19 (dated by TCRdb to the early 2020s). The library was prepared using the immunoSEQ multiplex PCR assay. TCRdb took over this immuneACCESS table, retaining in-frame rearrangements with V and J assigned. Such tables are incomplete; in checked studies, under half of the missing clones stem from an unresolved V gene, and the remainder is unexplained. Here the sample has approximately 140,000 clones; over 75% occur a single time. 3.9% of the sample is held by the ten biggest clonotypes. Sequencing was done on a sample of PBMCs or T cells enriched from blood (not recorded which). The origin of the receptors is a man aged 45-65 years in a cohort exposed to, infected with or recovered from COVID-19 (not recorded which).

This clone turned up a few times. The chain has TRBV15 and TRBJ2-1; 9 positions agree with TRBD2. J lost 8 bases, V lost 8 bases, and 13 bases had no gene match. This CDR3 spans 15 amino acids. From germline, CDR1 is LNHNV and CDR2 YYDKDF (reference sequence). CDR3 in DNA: TGTGCCACCGCCACCTTGCGGGGGGGCGGAGATGAGCAGTTCTTC. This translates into CATATLRGGGDEQFF.

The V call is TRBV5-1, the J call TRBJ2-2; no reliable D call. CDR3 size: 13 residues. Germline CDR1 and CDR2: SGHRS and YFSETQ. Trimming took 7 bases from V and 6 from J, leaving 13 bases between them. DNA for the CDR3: TGCGCCAGCGGGCCAGAGTACTCCGGGGAGCTGTTTTTT. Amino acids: CASGPEYSGELFF. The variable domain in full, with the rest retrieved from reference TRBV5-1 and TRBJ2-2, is KAGVTQTPRYLIKTRGQQVTLSCSPISGHRSVSWYQQTPGQGLQFLFEYFSETQRNKGNFPGRFSGRQFSNSRSEMNVSTLELGDSALYLCASGPEYSGELFFGEGSRLTVL.

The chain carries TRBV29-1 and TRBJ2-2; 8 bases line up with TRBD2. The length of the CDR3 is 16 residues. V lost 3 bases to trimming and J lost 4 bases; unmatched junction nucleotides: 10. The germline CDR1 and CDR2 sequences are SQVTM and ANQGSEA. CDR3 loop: CSVDSPGGPGTGELFF. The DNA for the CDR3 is TGCAGCGTTGATTCGCCGGGAGGGCCGGGCACCGGGGAGCTGTTTTTT.

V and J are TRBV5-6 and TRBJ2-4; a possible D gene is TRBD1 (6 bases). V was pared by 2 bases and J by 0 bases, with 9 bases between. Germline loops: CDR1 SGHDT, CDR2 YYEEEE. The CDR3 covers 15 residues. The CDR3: CASSLGTRAKNIQYF. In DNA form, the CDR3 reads TGTGCCAGCAGCTTAGGGACAAGAGCCAAAAACATTCAGTACTTC.

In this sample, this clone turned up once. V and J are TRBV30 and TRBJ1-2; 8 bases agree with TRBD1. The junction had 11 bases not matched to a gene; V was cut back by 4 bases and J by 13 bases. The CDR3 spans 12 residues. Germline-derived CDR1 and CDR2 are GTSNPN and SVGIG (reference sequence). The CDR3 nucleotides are TGTGCCTGGATGCCCGGACAGGGACTTTCCACCTTC. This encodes CAWMPGQGLSTF. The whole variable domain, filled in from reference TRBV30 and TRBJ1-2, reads SQTIHQWPATLVQPVGSPLSLECTVEGTSNPNLYWYRQAAGRGLQLLFYSVGIGQISSEVPQNLSASRPQDRQFILSSKKLLLSDSGFYLCAWMPGQGLSTFGSGTRLTVV.

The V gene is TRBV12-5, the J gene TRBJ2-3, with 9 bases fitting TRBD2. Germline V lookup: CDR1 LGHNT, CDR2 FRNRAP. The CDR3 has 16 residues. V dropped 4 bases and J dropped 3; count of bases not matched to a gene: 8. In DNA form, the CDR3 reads TGTGCTAGTGGTTCTCTCCCGACTAGCGGTACAGATACGCAGTATTTT. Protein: CASGSLPTSGTDTQYF.

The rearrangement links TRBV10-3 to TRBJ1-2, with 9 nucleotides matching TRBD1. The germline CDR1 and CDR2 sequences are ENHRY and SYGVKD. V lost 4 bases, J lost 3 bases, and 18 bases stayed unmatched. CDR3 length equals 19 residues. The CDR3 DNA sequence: TGTGCCATCAGTGCCACACAGCCGAGTCCGGGACAGGGCGACTATGGCTACACCTTC. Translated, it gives CAISATQPSPGQGDYGYTF.

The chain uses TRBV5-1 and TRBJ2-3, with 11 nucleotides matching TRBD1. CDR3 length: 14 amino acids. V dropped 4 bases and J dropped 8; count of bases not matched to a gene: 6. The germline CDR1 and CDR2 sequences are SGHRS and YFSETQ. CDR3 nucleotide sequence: TGCGCCAGCAGCCCGGGACAGGGGGGAGTTACGCAGTATTTT. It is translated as CASSPGQGGVTQYF.

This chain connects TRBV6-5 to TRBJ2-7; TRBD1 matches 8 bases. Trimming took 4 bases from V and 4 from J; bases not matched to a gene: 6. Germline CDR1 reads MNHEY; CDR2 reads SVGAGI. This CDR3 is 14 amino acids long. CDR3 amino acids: CASSWRDRTYEQYF. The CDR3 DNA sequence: TGTGCCAGCAGTTGGAGGGACAGGACGTACGAGCAGTACTTC.

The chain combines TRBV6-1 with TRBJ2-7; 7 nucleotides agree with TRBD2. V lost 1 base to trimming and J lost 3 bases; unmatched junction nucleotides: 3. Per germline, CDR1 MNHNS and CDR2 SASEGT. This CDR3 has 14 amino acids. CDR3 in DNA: TGTGCCAGCAGTGAAGAGGCTAGCGGCTACGAGCAGTACTTC. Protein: CASSEEASGYEQYF.

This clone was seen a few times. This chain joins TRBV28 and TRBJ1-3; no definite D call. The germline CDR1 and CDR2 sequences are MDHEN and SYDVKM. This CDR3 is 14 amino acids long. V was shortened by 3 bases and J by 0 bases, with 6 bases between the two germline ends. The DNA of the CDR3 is TGTGCCAGCAGTTTTGGCAGCTCTGGAAACACCATATATTTT. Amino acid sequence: CASSFGSSGNTIYF.

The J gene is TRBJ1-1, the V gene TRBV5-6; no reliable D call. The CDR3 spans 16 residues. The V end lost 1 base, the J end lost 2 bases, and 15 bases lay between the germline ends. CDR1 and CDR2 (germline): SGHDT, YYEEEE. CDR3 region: CASSLFDRGFNTEAFF. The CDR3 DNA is TGTGCCAGCAGCTTGTTCGACCGGGGTTTCAACACTGAAGCTTTCTTT.

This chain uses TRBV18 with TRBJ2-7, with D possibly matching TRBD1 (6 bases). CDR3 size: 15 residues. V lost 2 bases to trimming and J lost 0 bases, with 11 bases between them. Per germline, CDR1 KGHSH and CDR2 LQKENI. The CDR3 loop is CASSPNPRGSYEQYF. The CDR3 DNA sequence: TGTGCCAGCTCACCAAACCCCAGGGGCTCCTACGAGCAGTACTTC.

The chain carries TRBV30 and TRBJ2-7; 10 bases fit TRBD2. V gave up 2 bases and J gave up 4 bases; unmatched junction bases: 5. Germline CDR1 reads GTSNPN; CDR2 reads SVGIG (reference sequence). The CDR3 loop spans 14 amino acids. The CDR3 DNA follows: TGTGCCTGGAGTTGGGGAGCGGGAGGGTACGAGCAGTACTTC. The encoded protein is CAWSWGAGGYEQYF.

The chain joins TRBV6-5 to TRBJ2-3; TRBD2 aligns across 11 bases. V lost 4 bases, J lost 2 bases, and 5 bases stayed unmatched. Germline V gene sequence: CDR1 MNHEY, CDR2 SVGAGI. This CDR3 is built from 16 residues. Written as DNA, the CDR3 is TGTGCCAGCAGTTCTTCTAGCGGGGGGCTCACAGATACGCAGTATTTT. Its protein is CASSSSSGGLTDTQYF.

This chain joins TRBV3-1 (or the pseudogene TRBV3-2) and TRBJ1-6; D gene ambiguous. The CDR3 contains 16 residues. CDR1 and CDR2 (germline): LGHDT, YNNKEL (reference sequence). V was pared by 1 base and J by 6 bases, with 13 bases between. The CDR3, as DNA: TGTGCCAGCAGCCAAGTAATTTCAACGAGTAATTCACCCCTCCACTTT. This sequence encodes CASSQVISTSNSPLHF.

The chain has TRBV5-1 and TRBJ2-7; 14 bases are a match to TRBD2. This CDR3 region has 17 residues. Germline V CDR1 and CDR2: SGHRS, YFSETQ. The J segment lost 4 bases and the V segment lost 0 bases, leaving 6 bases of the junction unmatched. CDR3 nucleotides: TGCGCCAGCAGCTTGGCCGGGACTAGCGGGAGTTCTTACGAGCAGTACTTC. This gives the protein CASSLAGTSGSSYEQYF.

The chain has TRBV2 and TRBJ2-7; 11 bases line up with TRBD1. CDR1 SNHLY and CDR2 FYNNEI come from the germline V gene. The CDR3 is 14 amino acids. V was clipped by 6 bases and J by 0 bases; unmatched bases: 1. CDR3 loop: CASSGQGASYEQYF. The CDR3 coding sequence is TGTGCCAGCAGCGGACAGGGGGCCTCCTACGAGCAGTACTTC.

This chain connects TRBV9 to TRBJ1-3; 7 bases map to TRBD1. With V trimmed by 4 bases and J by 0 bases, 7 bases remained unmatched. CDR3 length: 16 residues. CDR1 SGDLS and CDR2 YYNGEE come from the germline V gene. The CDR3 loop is CASSPRQGASGNTIYF. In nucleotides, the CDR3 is TGTGCCAGCAGCCCCAGACAGGGAGCCTCTGGAAACACCATATATTTT.